A selection of T cell receptor beta chains follows, all from one sample in a study of shared T cell receptors in the human thymus. The repertoire was sequenced with immunoSEQ multiplex PCR; TCRdb's copy has only in-frame clones and lacks some. The sample lists more than 550,000 clones, around 87% occurring once. These records were also assigned to another study, of human thymus T cells.

Sequenced input: thymocytes. The receptors stem from a boy younger than two with a congenital heart defect. Each CDR3 is given with its conserved first and last residue. The D gene is left open where the match is weak. Clone size is shown for a subset of rows, as once, few, many or a class of expanded clone.

D	V	size	J	CDR3	DNA
-	TRBV5-5	once	TRBJ2-1	CASSLAGGRYYNEQFF	TGTGCCAGCAGCTTGGCCGGGGGAAGATATTACAATGAGCAGTTCTTC
-	TRBV27	-	TRBJ2-2	CASSHNRDGSGELFF	TGTGCCAGCAGTCATAACAGGGATGGGAGCGGGGAGCTGTTTTTT
TRBD1	TRBV28	-	TRBJ1-2	CASHFGSRDRVNYGYTF	TGTGCCAGCCATTTCGGGTCACGGGACAGGGTTAACTATGGCTACACCTTC
-	TRBV27	-	TRBJ2-6	CASSLFTSGANVLTF	TGTGCCAGCAGTTTATTCACTTCTGGGGCCAACGTCCTGACTTTC
TRBD1	TRBV6-5	-	TRBJ2-1	CASSSGNDRDEQFF	TGTGCCAGCAGTTCGGGTAATGACAGGGATGAGCAGTTCTTC
-	TRBV4-1	-	TRBJ2-1	CASSQGYSATDRNEQFF	TGCGCCAGCAGCCAAGGATACAGTGCGACGGATCGGAATGAGCAGTTCTTC
TRBD1	TRBV4-1	-	TRBJ1-5	CASSHTGGEQPQHF	TGCGCCAGCAGCCATACAGGGGGCGAACAGCCCCAGCATTTT
-	TRBV15	-	TRBJ1-1	CATSRGIRVGRAAEAFF	TGTGCCACCAGCCGGGGGATCCGTGTGGGCCGCGCCGCCGAAGCTTTCTTT
-	TRBV4-1	-	TRBJ1-3	CASSQEGRGRYSGNTIYF	TGCGCCAGCAGCCAAGAAGGGAGAGGCCGATACTCTGGAAACACCATATATTTT
-	TRBV6-5	-	TRBJ1-1	CASRGTGPQAFF	TGTGCCAGCAGGGGCACAGGGCCGCAAGCTTTCTTT
-	TRBV6-6	-	TRBJ1-1	CASTTGTEAFF	TGTGCCAGCACGACAGGCACCGAAGCTTTCTTT
TRBD2	TRBV29-1	-	TRBJ2-2	CSVSSGRSGELFF	TGCAGCGTTTCGAGCGGGAGAAGCGGGGAGCTGTTTTTT
-	TRBV4-2	-	TRBJ1-2	CASSQYRVSNYGYTF	TGTGCCAGCAGCCAATACAGGGTTTCTAACTATGGCTACACCTTC
TRBD1	TRBV4-1	-	TRBJ2-3	CASSPDRGQMDTQYF	TGCGCCAGCAGCCCGGACAGGGGGCAAATGGATACGCAGTATTTT
TRBD1	TRBV29-1	-	TRBJ1-4	CSVCGQGGILFF	TGCAGCGTTTGTGGACAGGGAGGGATCCTGTTTTTT
TRBD1	TRBV15	-	TRBJ1-2	CATSRDPRGRDGYTF	TGTGCCACCAGCAGAGATCCCAGGGGGCGGGATGGCTACACCTTC
-	TRBV6-5	-	TRBJ2-7	CASSYKGKDEQYF	TGTGCCAGCAGTTACAAGGGGAAGGACGAGCAGTACTTC
TRBD1	TRBV19	once	TRBJ1-4	CASSIFRDRTTNEKLFF	TGTGCCAGTAGTATATTCCGGGACAGGACAACTAATGAAAAACTGTTTTTT
TRBD1	TRBV5-1	-	TRBJ1-1	CASSLKRGTEGPFIMNTEAFF	TGCGCCAGCAGCTTAAAGAGGGGGACAGAGGGTCCGTTCATCATGAACACTGAAGCTTTCTTT
TRBD1	TRBV6-5	-	TRBJ1-6	CASSYHDRENSPLHF	TGTGCCAGCAGTTACCACGACAGGGAGAATTCCCCCCTCCACTTT
-	TRBV6-4	-	TRBJ1-2	CASSDGGAGAKNF	TGTGCCAGCAGTGACGGGGGGGCAGGGGCGAAGAACTTC
-	TRBV5-4	-	TRBJ2-7	CASSLAGLGSDEQYF	TGTGCCAGCAGCTTGGCCGGTCTCGGGAGTGACGAGCAGTACTTC
TRBD1	TRBV18	-	TRBJ1-4	CASSPGTGYEKLFF	TGTGCCAGCTCCCCCGGGACAGGGTATGAAAAACTGTTTTTT
TRBD1	TRBV6-1	-	TRBJ2-5	CASSEAEWDRVETQYF	TGTGCCAGCAGTGAAGCCGAATGGGACAGAGTAGAGACCCAGTACTTC
TRBD1	TRBV30	-	TRBJ2-3	CAWSVRGRGDTQYF	TGTGCCTGGAGTGTACGTGGCAGGGGGGATACGCAGTATTTT
-	TRBV4-3	-	TRBJ1-6	CASSQVGSHSPLHF	TGCGCCAGCAGCCAAGTGGGCTCACATTCACCCCTCCACTTT
TRBD1	TRBV6-4	-	TRBJ2-2	CASRDRDTGELFF	TGTGCCAGCCGGGACAGGGACACCGGGGAGCTGTTTTTT
TRBD2	TRBV4-3	-	TRBJ2-5	CASRLGRGGRETQYF	TGCGCCAGCAGGTTAGGGCGGGGGGGGCGGGAGACCCAGTACTTC
-	TRBV19	-	TRBJ2-1	CASSISQGGINEQFF	TGTGCCAGTAGTATTAGCCAGGGTGGGATTAATGAGCAGTTCTTC
-	TRBV10-1	few	TRBJ1-6	CARGTIHYNSPLHF	TGCGCCAGGGGGACTATTCACTATAATTCCCCCCTCCACTTT
TRBD1	TRBV7-9	-	TRBJ2-2	CASSRPGQGAPGTGELFF	TGTGCCAGCAGCCGTCCGGGACAGGGGGCGCCGGGCACCGGGGAGCTGTTTTTT
-	TRBV5-1	-	TRBJ2-2	CASSLVVVQGSTGELFF	TGCGCCAGCAGCTTGGTGGTGGTCCAGGGGAGCACCGGGGAGCTGTTTTTT
-	TRBV30	-	TRBJ2-1	CAWIGVEQFF	TGTGCCTGGATCGGGGTCGAGCAGTTCTTC
-	TRBV6-5	-	TRBJ2-3	CASSYRSSASTDTQYF	TGTGCCAGCAGTTATCGGTCTAGCGCTAGCACAGATACGCAGTATTTT
-	TRBV28	-	TRBJ2-5	CASSFTEGPRVETQYF	TGTGCCAGCAGTTTTACGGAGGGGCCAAGAGTGGAGACCCAGTACTTC
-	TRBV6-1	-	TRBJ2-3	CASSEGGTDTQYF	TGTGCCAGCAGTGAGGGAGGCACAGATACGCAGTATTTT
-	TRBV7-2	-	TRBJ1-1	CASSLARANTEAFF	TGTGCCAGCAGCTTAGCACGAGCGAACACTGAAGCTTTCTTT
TRBD1	TRBV28	once	TRBJ2-7	CASSPPTGAYEQYF	TGTGCCAGCAGCCCCCCGACAGGGGCCTACGAGCAGTACTTC
TRBD1	TRBV18	-	TRBJ1-6	CASSPGTANSPLHF	TGTGCCAGCTCACCTGGGACAGCTAATTCACCCCTCCACTTT
-	TRBV10-3	-	TRBJ2-1	CAISESNYSTQFF	TGTGCCATCAGTGAGTCGAACTACTCCACGCAGTTCTTC
TRBD2	TRBV5-4	once	TRBJ2-1	CASANFGLADYNEQFF	TGTGCCAGCGCAAATTTCGGACTAGCGGACTACAATGAGCAGTTCTTC
-	TRBV28	-	TRBJ1-1	CASTPGNEAFF	TGTGCCAGCACCCCGGGGAATGAAGCTTTCTTT
TRBD1	TRBV6-1	once	TRBJ1-1	CASSVSRDRNTEAFF	TGTGCCAGCAGTGTGTCCCGGGACAGGAACACTGAAGCTTTCTTT
-	TRBV11-3	-	TRBJ2-2	CASSLGGRELFF	TGTGCCAGCAGCTTAGGGGGCAGGGAGCTGTTTTTT
TRBD1	TRBV5-1	-	TRBJ1-1	CASSWGDRENSYAEAFF	TGCGCCAGCAGCTGGGGGGACAGGGAAAACTCTTATGCTGAAGCTTTCTTT
TRBD1	TRBV19	-	TRBJ1-1	CASSMGTGGVNTEAFF	TGTGCCAGTAGTATGGGGACAGGGGGGGTGAACACTGAAGCTTTCTTT
-	TRBV2	-	TRBJ1-5	CASSKQGLNQPQHF	TGTGCCAGCAGTAAACAGGGATTGAATCAGCCCCAGCATTTT
-	TRBV28	-	TRBJ2-5	CASSFGFSTMETQYF	TGTGCCAGCAGTTTTGGTTTTTCGACTATGGAGACCCAGTACTTC
-	TRBV5-4	-	TRBJ1-5	CASSLLFGNQPQHF	TGTGCCAGCAGCTTATTGTTCGGCAATCAGCCCCAGCATTTT